This TCR beta chain originates from a study of STAT5B mutations in CD4+ large granular lymphocyte leukemia. Assay: immunoSEQ multiplex PCR; the TCRdb copy retains only in-frame clones and omits some. The sample lists around 21,000 clones; about 79% were seen once. V gave up 3 bases and J gave up 2 bases; unmatched junction bases: 4. The germline CDR1 and CDR2 sequences are SGHAT and FQNNGV. The CDR3 is 15 amino acids. The TCR comes from a human donor in good health. The specimen was CD4+ T cells from blood buffy coats. The gene calls are TRBV11-2 and TRBJ2-1, with 7 bases lining up with TRBD2. CDR3 in amino acids: CASSFGLAAYNEQFF. The CDR3 DNA reads TGTGCCAGCAGCTTTGGGCTAGCGGCCTACAATGAGCAGTTCTTC.